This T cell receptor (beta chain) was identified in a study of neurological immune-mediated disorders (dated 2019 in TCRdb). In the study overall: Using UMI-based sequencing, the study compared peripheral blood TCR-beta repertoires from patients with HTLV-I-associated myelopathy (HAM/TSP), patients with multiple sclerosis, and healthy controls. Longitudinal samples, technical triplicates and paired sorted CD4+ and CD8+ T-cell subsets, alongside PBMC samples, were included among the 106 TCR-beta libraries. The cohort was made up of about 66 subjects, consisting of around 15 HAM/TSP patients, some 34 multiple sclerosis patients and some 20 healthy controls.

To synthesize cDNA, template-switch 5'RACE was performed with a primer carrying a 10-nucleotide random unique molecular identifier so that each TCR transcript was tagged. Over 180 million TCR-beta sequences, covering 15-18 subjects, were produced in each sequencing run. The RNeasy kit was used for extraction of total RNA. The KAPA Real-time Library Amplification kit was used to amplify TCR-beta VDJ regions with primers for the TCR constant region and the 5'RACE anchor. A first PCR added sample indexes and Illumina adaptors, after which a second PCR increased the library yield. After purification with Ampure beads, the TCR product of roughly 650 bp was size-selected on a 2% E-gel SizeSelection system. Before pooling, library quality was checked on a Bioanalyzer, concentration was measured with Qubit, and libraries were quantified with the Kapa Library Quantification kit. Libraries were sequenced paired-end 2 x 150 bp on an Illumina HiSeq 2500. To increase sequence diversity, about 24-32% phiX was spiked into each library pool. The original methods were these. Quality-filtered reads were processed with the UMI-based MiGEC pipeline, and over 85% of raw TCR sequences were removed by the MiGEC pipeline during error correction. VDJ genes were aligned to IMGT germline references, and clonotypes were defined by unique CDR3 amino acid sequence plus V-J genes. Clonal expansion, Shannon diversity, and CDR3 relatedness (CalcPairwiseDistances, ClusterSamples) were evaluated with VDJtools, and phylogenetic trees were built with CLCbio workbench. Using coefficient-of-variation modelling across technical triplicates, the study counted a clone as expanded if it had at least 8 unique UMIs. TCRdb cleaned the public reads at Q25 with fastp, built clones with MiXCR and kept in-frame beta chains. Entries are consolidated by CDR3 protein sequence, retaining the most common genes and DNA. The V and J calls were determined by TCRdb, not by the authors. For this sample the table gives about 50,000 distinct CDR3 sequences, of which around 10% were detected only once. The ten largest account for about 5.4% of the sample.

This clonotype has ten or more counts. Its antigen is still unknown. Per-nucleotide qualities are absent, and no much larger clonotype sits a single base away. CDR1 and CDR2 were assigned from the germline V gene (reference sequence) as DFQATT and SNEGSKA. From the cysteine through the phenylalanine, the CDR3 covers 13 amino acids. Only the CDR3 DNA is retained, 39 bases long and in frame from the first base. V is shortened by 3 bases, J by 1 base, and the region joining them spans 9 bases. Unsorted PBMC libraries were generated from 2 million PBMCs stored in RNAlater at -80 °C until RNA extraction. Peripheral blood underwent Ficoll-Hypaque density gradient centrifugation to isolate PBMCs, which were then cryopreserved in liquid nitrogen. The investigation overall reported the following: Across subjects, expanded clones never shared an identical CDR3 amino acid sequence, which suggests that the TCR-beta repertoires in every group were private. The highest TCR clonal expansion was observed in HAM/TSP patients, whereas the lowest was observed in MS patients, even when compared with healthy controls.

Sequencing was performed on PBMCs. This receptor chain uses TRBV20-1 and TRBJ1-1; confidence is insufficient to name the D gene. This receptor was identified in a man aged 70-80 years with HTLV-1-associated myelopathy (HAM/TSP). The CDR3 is CSASSRGNTEAFF. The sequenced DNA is TGCAGTGCTAGCTCCAGAGGGAACACTGAAGCTTTCTTT.